These 24 T cell receptor beta chains originate from one sample sequenced in a study of cytomegalovirus exposure and HLA in healthy donors. PCR amplification relied on 60 Vbeta primers (plus 13 Jbeta primers). Clones were sequenced by immunoSEQ multiplex PCR, and TCRdb holds only the in-frame ones, with some missing. This table has under 150,000 clones, around 80% appearing once. Material for sequencing was PBMCs. These receptors originate from a male donor in good health and CMV-seropositive.

The chain combines TRBV2 with TRBJ2-7; D is unresolved. From germline, CDR1 is SNHLY and CDR2 FYNNEI. V lost 6 bases to trimming and J lost 3 bases, with 12 bases between them. This CDR3 comprises 13 residues. The chain's CDR3 is CASSPYLFYEQYF. In nucleotides, the CDR3 is TGTGCCAGCAGCCCTTACTTATTCTACGAGCAGTACTTC.

The gene calls are TRBV7-9 and TRBJ1-3; possible D gene TRBD1, 5 bases. The CDR3 loop spans 15 amino acids. Germline lookup yields CDR1 SEHNR and CDR2 FQNEAQ (reference sequence). The V end was cut by 5 bases, the J end by 0 bases, with 11 bases between. The CDR3 nucleotides are TGTGCCAGCAGCGTGGGGCAAAACTCTGGAAACACCATATATTTT. Protein: CASSVGQNSGNTIYF.

The rearrangement links TRBV2 to TRBJ2-5, with D perhaps matching TRBD1 (5 bases). Germline V gene data show CDR1 as SNHLY and CDR2 as FYNNEI. V lost 6 bases and J 5 bases, leaving 16 bases between the germline ends. This CDR3 region has 14 residues. The CDR3 DNA sequence: TGTGCCAGCAGAGCAGGTGGGGCTGGGGAGACCCAGTACTTC. Amino acid sequence: CASRAGGAGETQYF.

The chain employs TRBV7-6 and TRBJ2-7; 7 bases fit TRBD1. This CDR3 spans 17 amino acids. Losses at the gene ends were 0 bases for V and 1 base for J; bases not matched to a gene: 9. Germline loops: CDR1 SGHVS, CDR2 FNYEAQ. The CDR3 reads CASSLASGTALSYEQYF. The CDR3, as DNA: TGTGCCAGCAGCTTAGCTTCCGGGACAGCACTATCCTACGAGCAGTACTTC.

The chain uses TRBV4-1 and TRBJ2-7; D is undetermined. V lost 8 bases, J lost 2 bases, and 13 bases lay in between. The CDR3 spans 13 residues. Per germline, CDR1 MGHRA and CDR2 YSYEKL. CDR3 nucleotides: TGCGCCAGCGTCCCCTCCGGTCCCTACGAGCAGTACTTC. Protein product: CASVPSGPYEQYF.

V usage is TRBV6-5 and J usage is TRBJ2-2, with TRBD2 identical over 8 bases. Germline trimming cut 7 bases from V and 6 bases from J; bases unmatched to any gene: 10. Germline CDR1 reads MNHEY; CDR2 reads SVGAGI. This CDR3 has 15 amino acids. The CDR3 DNA reads as TGTGCCAGCACCCCTAGCGGGCTAAGGTCCGGGGAGCTGTTTTTT. Its translation: CASTPSGLRSGELFF.

The chain couples TRBV29-1 to TRBJ1-1; 7 nucleotides line up with TRBD1. Germline V gives CDR1 SQVTM, CDR2 ANQGSEA. J was trimmed by 1 base and V by 7 bases; bases with no gene match: 3. The CDR3 is 12 residues long. DNA of the CDR3: TGCAGCGGTCGGGACAGGAACACTGAAGCTTTCTTT. This sequence encodes CSGRDRNTEAFF.

The chain employs TRBV6-1 and TRBJ2-3; D possibly corresponds to TRBD2 (5 bases). The V end lost 4 bases, the J end lost 5 bases, and 10 bases lay between the germline ends. Germline-derived CDR1 and CDR2 are MNHNS and SASEGT. This CDR3 comprises 13 residues. The CDR3 DNA sequence: TGTGCCAGCAGTGTCGGGAAGGGAGATACGCAGTATTTT. Amino acids: CASSVGKGDTQYF.

V and J are TRBV4-1 and TRBJ1-3; TRBD1 might be the D (6 bases). V was cut by 2 bases and J by 0 bases, with 11 bases left in between. This CDR3 has 16 residues. Germline V CDR1 and CDR2: MGHRA, YSYEKL. The CDR3 protein is CASSQQDSSSGNTIYF. The DNA of the CDR3 is TGCGCCAGCAGCCAACAGGACAGTTCCTCTGGAAACACCATATATTTT.

This clone was recorded a few times. The chain recombines TRBV4-3 with TRBJ2-2; TRBD1 matches 7 bases. This CDR3 is built from 17 residues. V was pared by 0 bases and J by 1 base, with 5 bases of the junction left unmatched. Looked up from germline, CDR1 is LGHNA and CDR2 is YSLEER. In DNA, the CDR3 is TGCGCCAGCAGCCAAGATTTTTCAGGGGGGAACACCGGGGAGCTGTTTTTT. Translating gives CASSQDFSGGNTGELFF.

This clone was counted once. The genes are TRBV19 and TRBJ1-5; no reliable D call. Looked up from germline, CDR1 is LNHDA and CDR2 is SQIVND (reference sequence). V was shortened by 1 base and J by 5 bases, with 6 bases between the two germline ends. This CDR3 has 13 amino acids. CDR3 nucleotide sequence: TGTGCCAGTAGTATAGCCGGGGATCAGCCCCAGCATTTT. This encodes CASSIAGDQPQHF.

This clone was counted once. This chain links TRBV27 with TRBJ2-7; TRBD2 agrees at 9 bases. CDR3 length equals 20 residues. Germline V gene lookup returns CDR1 MNHEY and CDR2 SMNVEV (reference sequence). The J segment lost 1 base and the V segment lost 8 bases, leaving 24 bases of the junction unmatched. The DNA for the CDR3 is TGTGCCAGCCTGCCGATGGGAGGGGGTAGTAGCGGGAGTGGATCCTACGAGCAGTACTTC. Amino acids: CASLPMGGGSSGSGSYEQYF.

The V and J genes are TRBV7-9 and TRBJ2-1; D is perhaps TRBD2 (6 bases). Germline lookup yields CDR1 SEHNR and CDR2 FQNEAQ (reference sequence). This CDR3 is 17 amino acids long. The ends were cut back, 5 bases at V and 0 bases at J, with 17 bases in the middle. CDR3 coding DNA: TGTGCCAGCAGCGGGGTGGGTAGCGGAGCCTCCTACAATGAGCAGTTCTTC. This gives the protein CASSGVGSGASYNEQFF.

This clone appeared once. This chain uses TRBV6-6 with TRBJ2-3; D is unresolved. Looked up from germline, CDR1 is MNHNY and CDR2 is SVGAGI (reference sequence). This CDR3 is 12 amino acids long. V lost 5 bases and J 5 bases, leaving 8 bases between the germline ends. This chain's CDR3 is CASSPTEDTQYF. CDR3 coding DNA: TGTGCCAGCAGTCCCACTGAAGATACGCAGTATTTT.

The chain couples TRBV5-5 to TRBJ2-5, with no clear D. The V gene lost 0 bases and the J gene lost 5 bases, with 11 bases spanning the gap. This CDR3 spans 14 amino acids. The germline V gene has CDR1 SGHKS and CDR2 YYEKEE (reference sequence). CDR3 amino acids: CASSLAVGRETQYF. The CDR3 DNA sequence: TGTGCCAGCAGCTTGGCCGTGGGCAGGGAGACCCAGTACTTC.

The genes are TRBV5-1 and TRBJ2-3; 11 nucleotides match TRBD2. CDR3 length equals 18 residues. Germline CDR1 SGHRS, CDR2 YFSETQ. Germline trimming cut 2 bases from V and 6 bases from J; bases unmatched to any gene: 14. As DNA, the CDR3 is TGCGCCAGCAGCTTAGGTAGCGGGGGGGCCTTCAGCCTGGATACGCAGTATTTT. Encoded protein: CASSLGSGGAFSLDTQYF. Filled out from reference TRBV5-1 and TRBJ2-3, the complete variable domain reads KAGVTQTPRYLIKTRGQQVTLSCSPISGHRSVSWYQQTPGQGLQFLFEYFSETQRNKGNFPGRFSGRQFSNSRSEMNVSTLELGDSALYLCASSLGSGGAFSLDTQYFGPGTRLTVL.

The table lists this clone with a count of one. The chain's CDR3 is CASSRKGQSNQPQHF. DNA for the CDR3: TGTGCCAGCAGCCGAAAGGGACAGAGCAATCAGCCCCAGCATTTT. The V call is TRBV2, the J call TRBJ1-5; 7 bases match TRBD1. Per the germline V gene, CDR1 is SNHLY and CDR2 is FYNNEI. This CDR3 region has 15 residues. Trimming cost V 6 bases and J 1 base; bases outside gene matches: 6.

The rearrangement uses TRBV27 and TRBJ1-1; TRBD1 might be the D (6 bases). The length of the CDR3 is 15 residues. The V and J ends lost 0 bases and 2 bases respectively, with 10 bases between them. CDR1 is MNHEY and CDR2 is SMNVEV in the germline V gene (reference sequence). CDR3 DNA sequence: TGTGCCAGCAGTTTATCGAGGACAGCAAACACTGAAGCTTTCTTT. As protein: CASSLSRTANTEAFF.

This chain uses TRBV25-1 with TRBJ2-3; TRBD1 agrees at 7 bases. The germline V gene encodes CDR1 MGHDK and CDR2 SYGVNS. The CDR3 length is 18 residues. V lost 3 bases and J lost 3; bases outside the gene matches: 15. CDR3 sequence: CASSEFMGSGQKTDTQYF. CDR3 sequence (DNA): TGTGCCAGCAGTGAGTTTATGGGATCGGGACAGAAGACAGATACGCAGTATTTT.

The V gene is TRBV30, the J gene TRBJ2-7; D unclear. The CDR3 is made up of 13 amino acids. V lost 2 bases, J lost 5 bases, and 13 bases lay in between. In germline, CDR1 is GTSNPN, CDR2 SVGIG (reference sequence). The CDR3 spells CAWSPLQRNEQYF. CDR3 sequence (DNA): TGTGCCTGGAGTCCCCTCCAGAGGAACGAGCAGTACTTC.

This clone came up once. The gene calls are TRBV4-1 and TRBJ2-3; a possible D gene is TRBD1 (5 bases). Trimming left V 1 base short and J 4 bases short, with 15 bases between. The CDR3 runs to 16 residues. Germline CDR1 reads MGHRA; CDR2 reads YSYEKL. In nucleotides, the CDR3 is TGCGCCAGCAGCCAAGTGATTCCAGGGCTCCCAGATACGCAGTATTTT. It yields the protein CASSQVIPGLPDTQYF.

This clone was seen a few times. The rearrangement uses TRBV5-6 and TRBJ2-5; 8 bases are shared with TRBD2. V was pared by 4 bases and J by 6 bases, with 11 bases of the junction left unmatched. The CDR3 spans 15 residues. Germline CDR1 is SGHDT and CDR2 is YYEEEE. CDR3 sequence (DNA): TGTGCCAGCAGCCGAACCGGGACTAGGGCCCAGACCCAGTACTTC. Translation gives CASSRTGTRAQTQYF.

The V call is TRBV9, the J call TRBJ1-2; maybe TRBD1 (6 bases). V shed 3 bases and J shed 8 bases, with 14 bases lying between them. Germline CDR1 and CDR2: SGDLS and YYNGEE. The CDR3 extends over 13 amino acids. This CDR3 reads CASSEGEGSGYTF. The DNA for the CDR3 is TGTGCCAGCAGCGAGGGGGAGGGTTCAGGCTACACCTTC.

This clone was detected only a few times. The V gene is TRBV9, the J gene TRBJ1-1; 7 positions agree with TRBD1. Trimming cost V 0 bases and J 6 bases; bases outside gene matches: 8. This CDR3 region has 15 residues. CDR1 is SGDLS and CDR2 is YYNGEE in the germline V gene. The CDR3 loop is CASSVDAGGHAEAFF. CDR3 DNA sequence: TGTGCCAGCAGCGTAGATGCAGGGGGGCACGCTGAAGCTTTCTTT.